These 5 T cell receptor beta chains were sequenced from one sample in a study of glioma-infiltrating T cells (dated by TCRdb to about 2016). Sequencing was performed on an Illumina MiSeq. TCR alpha and beta CDR3 regions were amplified with the iRepertoire nested amplicon-rescue multiplex PCR (arm-PCR) platform from RNA. Starting from the raw public reads, TCRdb applied fastp trimming at Q25, assembled clones with MiXCR and retained in-frame beta chains. Identical CDR3 protein sequences are pooled into one entry, listed with their most common genes and DNA. For this sample there are approximately 120,000 distinct CDR3 sequences; 20% to 25% appear just once. In total, the top ten clones hold roughly 15% of the sample. Material: glioma tissue, nonneoplastic brain tissue, or PBMCs (not recorded which). All receptors derive from a human donor with low-grade glioma or glioblastoma, undergoing nonglioma brain surgery, or in good health (not recorded which).

The count of this clonotype is one. One end of the junction is discordant with germline, which a read error may explain. The V call is TRBV27, the J call TRBJ2-3; TRBD1 aligns across 9 bases. CDR1 and CDR2 from the germline V gene are MNHEY and SMNVEV (reference sequence). The CDR3 is 14 amino acids. CDR3 in DNA: TGTACCAGAAGGAGGACAGGGGACGAAGATACGCAGTATTTT. It is translated as CTRRRTGDEDTQYF.

This clonotype has just a few counts. V usage is TRBV4-3 and J usage is TRBJ2-6; 9 bases fit TRBD2. CDR1 is LGHNA, CDR2 YSLEER, per germline. V gave up 1 base and J gave up 1 base; unmatched junction bases: 8. This CDR3 has 19 amino acids. The CDR3 protein is CASSQGIAGAGSGANVLTF. The CDR3, as DNA: TGCGCCAGCAGCCAAGGAATAGCGGGAGCTGGTTCTGGGGCCAACGTCCTGACTTTC.

In the case of this clonotype: Possible read error: a much larger clone is one base away. The V gene is TRBV4-1, the J gene TRBJ1-6; 8 nucleotides agree with TRBD1. CDR1 and CDR2 (germline): MGHRA, YSYEKL. This CDR3 contains 14 residues. Trimming took 5 bases from V and 8 from J; bases not matched to a gene: 5. CDR3 loop: CASSKTGVYSPLHF. The CDR3 DNA reads TGCGCCAGCAGCAAGACAGGGGTTTATTCACCCCTCCACTTT.

This clonotype was seen repeatedly, ten times or more. The chain carries TRBV25-1 and TRBJ2-3; 10 nucleotides align to TRBD1. The CDR3 spans 12 residues. Germline CDR1 reads MGHDK; CDR2 reads SYGVNS. V shed 6 bases and J 6 bases; nucleotides not matched to a gene: 0. The CDR3 sequence is CASRDRGDTQYF. The CDR3 DNA sequence: TGTGCCAGCAGGGACAGGGGGGATACGCAGTATTTT.

This clonotype was detected a few times. The rearrangement joins TRBV7-8 to TRBJ1-4; perhaps TRBD1 as D (5 bases). The CDR3 extends over 14 amino acids. CDR1 is SGHVS, CDR2 FQNEAQ, per germline. Trimming took off 2 bases at V and 3 bases at J, with 7 bases between the two ends. The CDR3, as DNA: TGTGCCAGCAGCTTAAGGGGTGCTAATGAAAAACTGTTTTTT. Residues: CASSLRGANEKLFF.